Listed below are T cell receptor beta chains from one sample, sequenced in a study of cytomegalovirus exposure and HLA in healthy donors. Sequenced by immunoSEQ multiplex PCR; TCRdb stores in-frame clones only, minus some. This table holds some 140,000 clones, roughly 77% found once. The source material was PBMCs. The receptors come from a young man in good health and CMV-seropositive. Each CDR3 is given without its conserved first and last residue. D genes are given only for firm matches.

TRBV30,TRBJ1-5,TRBD1,AWTRGPDQPQH
TRBV28,TRBJ2-1,-,ASSFRGNEQF
TRBV30,TRBJ1-2,-,AWDLRGARDYGYT
TRBV6-6,TRBJ1-2,TRBD1,ASSGTGARGSYGYT
TRBV5-6,TRBJ1-1,-,ASSLRTEAF
TRBV6-5,TRBJ1-3,-,ASSYQDSSGNTIY
TRBV18,TRBJ1-1,TRBD1,ASSVTGTAEAF
TRBV11-2,TRBJ2-5,TRBD1,ASSLGRQGAHQETQY
TRBV7-2,TRBJ2-5,-,ASSLAGAQETQY
TRBV7-3,TRBJ1-1,TRBD1,ASSSGQGETEAF